This is a list of T cell receptor beta chains from one sample in a study of blood T cell repertoires in COVID-19. Sequencing was performed with immunoSEQ multiplex PCR; in TCRdb, only in-frame clones are kept and a portion is missing. The sample comprises about 230,000 clones, about 83% of which are singletons, and approximately 5.4% rests with the top ten. Sequenced sample: peripheral blood. Every receptor here comes from a man older than 75 with acute or convalescent COVID-19. Both conserved end residues are part of each CDR3.

v_call | cdr3_aa
TRBV10-1 | CASSESGSYSHEQYF
TRBV28 | CASSRTGGSVQPQHF
TRBV7-9 | CASSLELAGVWDTQYF
TRBV28 | CASSLTGRGQGNSGANVLTF
TRBV11-2 | CASSLGTGHYGYTF
TRBV7-8 | CASSLGDRGPYEQYF
TRBV25-1 | CASSQNNYGYTF
TRBV7-9 | CASSLVPGRDNVLTF
TRBV6-5 | CASSLANTGELFF
TRBV19 | CASSISPGGTEAFF
TRBV19 | CATKLTGFSPQHF